The 8 T cell receptor beta chains below come from one sample, sequenced in a study of identical twins. One entry per CDR3 protein results from TCRdb running MiXCR on the 5' RACE reads. This sample has more than 400,000 distinct CDR3 sequences; roughly 15% occur once, and the top ten carry nearly 0.45%. The sample was also linked to a second study, of yellow fever vaccine responses in identical twins.

The source material was CD4+ T cells sorted from blood. These receptors were taken from a woman aged 18-29 years in good health.

The sample holds a few counts of this clonotype. This rearrangement joins TRBV5-1 to TRBJ2-2, with no clear D. The length of the CDR3 is 13 residues. The V end was cut by 4 bases, the J end by 6 bases, with 10 bases between. CDR1 SGHRS and CDR2 YFSETQ come from the germline V gene. The DNA of the CDR3 is TGCGCCAGCAGCCCTTATGGGGCCGGGGAGCTGTTTTTT. Residues: CASSPYGAGELFF. The entire variable domain, with the rest obtained from reference TRBV5-1 and TRBJ2-2, is as follows: KAGVTQTPRYLIKTRGQQVTLSCSPISGHRSVSWYQQTPGQGLQFLFEYFSETQRNKGNFPGRFSGRQFSNSRSEMNVSTLELGDSALYLCASSPYGAGELFFGEGSRLTVL.

This chain connects TRBV6-1 to TRBJ2-1; perhaps TRBD1 as D (6 bases). V was trimmed by 4 bases and J by 8 bases, leaving 15 bases between them. Per germline, CDR1 MNHNS and CDR2 SASEGT. This CDR3 comprises 14 residues. This CDR3 is CASSGAGVRDEQFF. The CDR3 bases are TGTGCCAGCAGTGGGGCAGGGGTCAGAGATGAGCAGTTCTTC.

This clonotype turned up a few times. The V and J genes are TRBV15 and TRBJ2-1, with 12 bases that match TRBD2. The CDR3 runs 16 residues. CDR1 and CDR2 from the germline V gene are LNHNV and YYDKDF (reference sequence). With V trimmed by 5 bases and J by 7 bases, 9 bases remained unmatched. Here the CDR3 reads CATSGSGLAGFNEQFF. The CDR3 coding sequence is TGTGCCACCAGCGGATCCGGACTAGCGGGATTTAATGAGCAGTTCTTC.

This rearrangement joins TRBV5-1 to TRBJ2-7, with 9 bases lining up with TRBD1. The CDR3 is made up of 14 amino acids. The ends lost 4 bases at V and 7 bases at J; junction bases unmatched: 9. Looked up from germline, CDR1 is SGHRS and CDR2 is YFSETQ. Written as DNA, the CDR3 is TGCGCCAGCAGCCCTTGGACAGGGGTGCAGGAGCAGTACTTC. Residues: CASSPWTGVQEQYF.

This clonotype turned up a few times. The CDR3 reads CASSQDRARDQYF. CDR3 coding DNA: TGCGCCAGCAGCCAAGACAGGGCCAGGGACCAGTACTTC. The V gene is TRBV4-1, the J gene TRBJ2-5; a possible D gene is TRBD1 (5 bases). V dropped 0 bases and J dropped 10 bases, with 12 bases sitting between them. The CDR3 extends over 13 amino acids. CDR1 and CDR2 (germline): MGHRA, YSYEKL.

This clonotype turned up a few times. The J gene is TRBJ1-1, the V gene TRBV29-1; 8 nucleotides line up with TRBD1. Germline trimming cut 7 bases from V and 4 bases from J; bases unmatched to any gene: 8. Germline CDR1 and CDR2: SQVTM and ANQGSEA. This CDR3 has 13 amino acids. The CDR3 reads CSAWTGIGTEAFF. The DNA for the CDR3 is TGCAGCGCTTGGACAGGGATAGGCACTGAAGCTTTCTTT. Based on the CDR3 plus reference TRBV29-1 and TRBJ1-1, the full variable domain is SAVISQKPSRDICQRGTSLTIQCQVDSQVTMMFWYRQQPGQSLTLIATANQGSEATYESGFVIDKFPISRPNLTFSTLTVSNMSPEDSSIYLCSAWTGIGTEAFFGQGTRLTVV.

The chain combines TRBV20-1 with TRBJ2-1, with 7 positions matching TRBD2. After removal of 5 bases from V and 3 bases from J, the junction contained 10 bases not matched to a gene. The CDR3 covers 15 residues. Germline V gives CDR1 DFQATT, CDR2 SNEGSKA (reference sequence). The DNA for the CDR3 is TGCAGTGCTTTTCGGACTAGTATCGTCTACAATGAGCAGTTCTTC. It specifies CSAFRTSIVYNEQFF.

This clonotype was counted a few times. The V gene is TRBV18, the J gene TRBJ2-1, with D perhaps matching TRBD1 (6 bases). The V gene lost 0 bases and the J gene lost 7 bases, with 13 bases spanning the gap. CDR3 length: 15 amino acids. CDR1 is KGHSH and CDR2 is LQKENI in the germline V gene. In nucleotides, the CDR3 is TGTGCCAGCTCACCACCGGGAAAGCAGGGGAATGAGCAGTTCTTC. Protein: CASSPPGKQGNEQFF.